This T cell receptor (beta chain) is from a study of T cells in Graves' hyperthyroidism and ophthalmopathy. Trimming removed 0 bases from V and 7 bases from J; junction bases left unmatched: 7. The V gene's germline CDR1 is SGDLS and CDR2 YYNGEE. The CDR3 has 15 residues. Regarding this clonotype: A much more abundant neighbour one base away suggests this may be a read error.

Researchers amplified the TCR beta CDR3 regions from RNA transcripts. The TCR CDR3 first-round RT-PCR relied on the HTBI primer set. TCRdb passed the multiplex PCR reads through MiXCR, listing each CDR3 protein once. The table lists fewer than 450,000 distinct CDR3 sequences, roughly 13% of them singletons, with 28% in the top ten. The source is a man between 50 and 59 years old with Graves' ophthalmopathy. The chain is built from TRBV9 and TRBJ2-7; 10 bases match TRBD2. The source material was blood. This CDR3 is CASSVGSSGSGEQYF. DNA of the CDR3: TGTGCCAGCAGCGTAGGGTCTAGCGGGAGTGGGGAGCAGTACTTC.